The 18 T cell receptor beta chains below come from one sample, sequenced in a study of vaccination effects on CD4 cells after COVID-19. Prior to sequencing, the ViraFEST assay stimulated PBMC with viral peptide pools, which expanded the antigen-specific CD4+ T cells. Isolating CD4+ T cells followed approximately 9 days of culture. All study participants received two doses of BNT162b2 or mRNA-1273 vaccine. These receptors' antigens are unknown. The table came from immunoSEQ multiplex PCR; TCRdb's copy has only in-frame clones and leaves some out. The table has under 35,000 clones, approximately 71% seen once. This specimen consisted of CD4+ T cells from PBMCs cultured with HCoV-NL63 spike peptides, obtained after COVID-19 vaccination. The source of these receptors is a human donor who received a COVID-19 vaccine.

The V call is TRBV27, the J call TRBJ2-3, with D hard to call. In germline, CDR1 is MNHEY, CDR2 SMNVEV (reference sequence). V lost 4 bases, J lost 5 bases, and 16 bases lay in between. The CDR3 is made up of 15 amino acids. The CDR3 DNA reads TGTGCCAGCAGTTCGCCCAGGCGAACGGGAGATACGCAGTATTTT. Translated: CASSSPRRTGDTQYF.

The chain joins TRBV18 to TRBJ2-6; tentative D call: TRBD2 (5 bases). V was clipped by 3 bases and J by 0 bases, with 15 bases between them. The germline V gene has CDR1 KGHSH and CDR2 LQKENI. This CDR3 comprises 18 residues. In nucleotides, the CDR3 is TGTGCCAGCTCACCCCGGGGAGCTCTTTACTCTGGGGCCAACGTCCTGACTTTC. It translates to CASSPRGALYSGANVLTF. Complete variable domain (other parts from reference TRBV18 and TRBJ2-6): NAGVMQNPRHLVRRRGQEARLRCSPMKGHSHVYWYRQLPEEGLKFMVYLQKENIIDESGMPKERFSAEFPKEGPSILRIQQVVRGDSAAYFCASSPRGALYSGANVLTFGAGSRLTVL.

This chain links TRBV12-3 or TRBV12-4 with TRBJ1-2; TRBD1 agrees at 10 bases. The CDR3 spans 13 residues. V lost 6 bases and J lost 5; bases outside the gene matches: 3. CDR3 DNA: TGTGCCAGCAGCCGGGGACAGGGGTATGGCTACACCTTC. Amino acids: CASSRGQGYGYTF.

The chain links TRBV9 to TRBJ2-2; possible D gene TRBD2, 6 bases. The V and J ends lost 4 bases and 4 bases respectively, with 17 bases between them. This CDR3 comprises 16 residues. Germline loops: CDR1 SGDLS, CDR2 YYNGEE. As DNA, the CDR3 is TGTGCCAGCAGCTACTCACCGGGAGTTCGCACCGGGGAGCTGTTTTTT. Translation: CASSYSPGVRTGELFF.

This clone was observed a handful of times. The chain joins TRBV19 to TRBJ2-1; D may be TRBD2 (7 bases). Germline CDR1 reads LNHDA; CDR2 reads SQIVND (reference sequence). The CDR3 has 16 residues. Trimming shortened V by 3 bases and J by 8 bases, and 20 bases separated the two germline ends. The CDR3 region has the DNA TGTGCCAGTAGTATTGAGGTCTGGAGGGGGGGCCATGAGCAGTTCTTC. Translating it yields CASSIEVWRGGHEQFF.

This chain connects TRBV11-2 to TRBJ2-2, with 10 bases matching TRBD2. The CDR3 is 15 amino acids. Germline V gene lookup returns CDR1 SGHAT and CDR2 FQNNGV. V lost 4 bases and J lost 1; bases outside the gene matches: 0. CDR3 DNA sequence: TGTGCCAGCAGCTCTAGCGGGGGGAACACCGGGGAGCTGTTTTTT. It is translated as CASSSSGGNTGELFF. The full variable domain, rest sourced from reference TRBV11-2 and TRBJ2-2, is EAGVAQSPRYKIIEKRQSVAFWCNPISGHATLYWYQQILGQGPKLLIQFQNNGVVDDSQLPKDRFSAERLKGVDSTLKIQPAKLEDSAVYLCASSSSGGNTGELFFGEGSRLTVL.

This clone was counted only a few times. The J gene is TRBJ2-2, the V gene TRBV10-1; TRBD1 matches at 8 bases. This CDR3 region has 15 residues. Looked up from germline, CDR1 is WNHNN and CDR2 is SYGVQD (reference sequence). V was pared by 5 bases and J by 4 bases, with 6 bases of the junction left unmatched. CDR3 bases: TGCGCCAGCAGTCGTACGACAGGGGTCACCGGGGAGCTGTTTTTT. This gives the protein CASSRTTGVTGELFF.

V gene TRBV4-2 combines with J gene TRBJ1-2; 8 bases line up with TRBD1. CDR1 and CDR2 from the germline V gene are LGHNA and YNFKEQ. V lost 4 bases and J lost 6; bases outside the gene matches: 4. This CDR3 region has 13 residues. The CDR3 sequence: CASSRTGNDGYTF. CDR3 sequence (DNA): TGTGCCAGCAGCCGGACAGGGAACGATGGCTACACCTTC.

V and J are TRBV5-4 and TRBJ2-7, with 9 bases aligning to TRBD2. Germline assignment: CDR1 SGHNT and CDR2 YYREEE (reference sequence). The CDR3 is 15 residues long. The V gene end was trimmed by 2 bases and the J gene end by 5 bases; junction bases not matched to a gene: 8. CDR3 nucleotide sequence: TGTGCCAGCAGCTTCGGCCTAGCGGGACTTAACGAGCAGTACTTC. It is translated as CASSFGLAGLNEQYF.

The chain links TRBV29-1 to TRBJ1-2, with TRBD1 matching over 7 bases. The CDR3 extends over 12 amino acids. Per germline, CDR1 SQVTM and CDR2 ANQGSEA. Germline trimming cut 6 bases from V and 7 bases from J; bases unmatched to any gene: 8. CDR3 nucleotide sequence: TGCAGCGTGACAGGGAAGGAAGCTGGCTACACCTTC. Translating it yields CSVTGKEAGYTF. The full variable domain, in which reference TRBV29-1 and TRBJ1-2 provide the parts outside the CDR3, is SAVISQKPSRDICQRGTSLTIQCQVDSQVTMMFWYRQQPGQSLTLIATANQGSEATYESGFVIDKFPISRPNLTFSTLTVSNMSPEDSSIYLCSVTGKEAGYTFGSGTRLTVV.

Only a few counts were recorded for this clone. The chain carries TRBV19 and TRBJ2-2; D tentatively reads TRBD1 or TRBD2 (5 bases each). This CDR3 comprises 18 residues. CDR1 LNHDA and CDR2 SQIVND come from the germline V gene (reference sequence). Trimming shortened V by 2 bases and J by 0 bases, and 16 bases separated the two germline ends. The CDR3 loop reads CASSISLIGTANTGELFF. As DNA, the CDR3 is TGTGCCAGTAGTATATCCTTAATAGGGACGGCGAACACCGGGGAGCTGTTTTTT.

The chain uses TRBV7-2 and TRBJ2-3; D call uncertain. The CDR3 sequence is 14 residues long. The germline V gene has CDR1 SGHTA and CDR2 FQGNSA. V was clipped by 2 bases and J by 0 bases, with 6 bases between them. The CDR3 sequence: CASSLSGSTDTQYF. The CDR3 coding sequence is TGTGCCAGCAGCTTAAGTGGTAGCACAGATACGCAGTATTTT.

The genes are TRBV5-1 and TRBJ1-3; unclear D gene. The CDR3 spans 16 residues. V lost 4 bases and J 0 bases, leaving 14 bases between the germline ends. CDR1 SGHRS and CDR2 YFSETQ come from the germline V gene. The CDR3 nucleotides read TGCGCCAGCAGCAGGCGAGACACGTTCTCTGGAAACACCATATATTTT. Protein: CASSRRDTFSGNTIYF.

This chain connects TRBV6-4 to TRBJ2-2, with a weak D call TRBD2 (6 bases). The CDR3 is 15 residues long. Germline V gives CDR1 MRHNA, CDR2 SNTAGT. With 0 bases removed from V and 1 base from J, the gap between germline ends came to 6 bases. CDR3 protein: CASSDSSGNTGELFF. The CDR3 coding sequence is TGTGCCAGCAGTGACTCTAGCGGGAACACCGGGGAGCTGTTTTTT.

The rearrangement uses TRBV3-1 (or the pseudogene TRBV3-2) and TRBJ1-5, with D hard to call. In germline, CDR1 is LGHDT, CDR2 YNNKEL (reference sequence). The CDR3 spans 15 residues. The V gene lost 1 base and the J gene lost 7 bases, with 14 bases spanning the gap. This chain's CDR3 is CASSQGSEPRQPQHF. In DNA form, the CDR3 reads TGTGCCAGCAGCCAAGGCTCGGAGCCCAGACAGCCCCAGCATTTT.

This clone was counted between two and nine times. This sequence joins TRBV6-5 and TRBJ2-1; TRBD2 aligns across 10 bases. CDR1 is MNHEY, CDR2 SVGAGI, per germline. The CDR3 is 15 amino acids. After removal of 7 bases from V and 0 bases from J, the junction contained 3 bases not matched to a gene. CDR3 sequence (DNA): TGTGCCAGCACCCGGACTAGCGGCTCCTACAATGAGCAGTTCTTC. As protein: CASTRTSGSYNEQFF.

The chain employs TRBV11-3 and TRBJ2-3; D may be TRBD1 (6 bases). The CDR3 extends over 14 amino acids. In germline, CDR1 is SGHNT, CDR2 YENEEA. V lost 3 bases and J lost 0, with 7 bases in between. CDR3 bases: TGTGCCAGCAGCTTGGACAGTAGCACAGATACGCAGTATTTT. Translation gives CASSLDSSTDTQYF.

The V and J genes are TRBV25-1 and TRBJ2-1; no definite D call. Trimming shortened V by 4 bases and J by 10 bases, and 14 bases separated the two germline ends. Germline-derived CDR1 and CDR2 are MGHDK and SYGVNS. The CDR3 is made up of 13 amino acids. The CDR3 nucleotides are TGTGCCAGCAGTGCCGGAACTTATGTGGAGCAGTTCTTC. Amino acids: CASSAGTYVEQFF.